This T cell receptor (beta chain) came from a study of T cell responses to AZD1222 COVID-19 vaccine. The germline V gene has CDR1 LNHNV and CDR2 YYDKDF (reference sequence). V was shortened by 1 base and J by 3 bases, with 10 bases between the two germline ends. CDR3 length: 14 amino acids. Overall study findings and caveats: Seropositive AZD1222 recipients at baseline numbered only five or six. Most donors were white British, females outnumbered males, and clonal diversity was possibly underestimated. Repertoire sampling was restricted to post-peak T cell response timepoints. Across spike, vaccine-associated CD4 TCRs were found, dominant at 160-218 and 743-854.

Some clones are missing from TCRdb's copy, which holds only in-frame ones; the method was immunoSEQ multiplex PCR. This table holds approximately 100,000 clones, 70% to 90% found once. Concerning this clone: Its antigen remains unidentified.

The sequences come from peripheral blood, collected 28 days after the second AZD1222 dose. This rearrangement joins TRBV15 to TRBJ2-7, with unresolved D. The receptor was isolated from an adult who received the AZD1222 COVID-19 vaccine. The CDR3 protein is CATSRGADNYEQYF. CDR3 nucleotide sequence: TGTGCCACCAGCAGAGGGGCAGATAACTACGAGCAGTACTTC.